The 6 T cell receptor beta chains reported below all come from one sample, sequenced in a study of T-cell memory formation after mild COVID-19. TCRdb recomputed calls from the 5' RACE reads with MiXCR, one row per CDR3 protein. The table lists about 150,000 distinct CDR3 sequences, roughly 14% of them singletons, with approximately 14% in the top ten. The source material was PBMCs or a T cell subset sorted from them (not recorded which). The receptor source for this set is an adult woman who had mild COVID-19 (a few samples of this study predate the infection). Cell type and time point are not known.

This clonotype was detected many times. This chain links TRBV6-6 with TRBJ1-3, with unresolved D. The germline CDR1 and CDR2 sequences are MNHNY and SVGAGI (reference sequence). The V gene lost 5 bases and the J gene lost 3 bases, with 17 bases spanning the gap. This CDR3 has 16 residues. CDR3 nucleotides: TGTGCCAGCAGTCGGCAGGATACGATAGGTGGAAACACCATATATTTT. This translates into CASSRQDTIGGNTIYF.

V gene TRBV3-1 combines with J gene TRBJ2-5; D unclear. CDR1 is LGHDT, CDR2 YNNKEL, per germline (reference sequence). The V gene lost 1 base and the J gene lost 7 bases, with 13 bases spanning the gap. The CDR3 is made up of 14 amino acids. CDR3 DNA sequence: TGTGCCAGCAGCCAAGTCGTACCCGAGAGGACCCAGTACTTC. Protein: CASSQVVPERTQYF.

CDR3 nucleotides: TGTGCCACCAGCAGAGGTGGCAGGCTTGAAAAACTGTTTTTT. Its translation: CATSRGGRLEKLFF. This chain connects TRBV15 to TRBJ1-4, with D hard to call. Per the germline V gene, CDR1 is LNHNV and CDR2 is YYDKDF (reference sequence). V was trimmed by 1 base and J by 7 bases, leaving 10 bases between them. The CDR3 spans 14 residues. The whole variable domain, remainder taken from reference TRBV15 and TRBJ1-4, is DAMVIQNPRYQVTQFGKPVTLSCSQTLNHNVMYWYQQKSSQAPKLLFHYYDKDFNNEADTPDNFQSRRPNTSFCFLDIRSPGLGDTAMYLCATSRGGRLEKLFFGSGTQLSVL.

This clonotype was detected a few times. The J gene is TRBJ2-7, the V gene TRBV4-2; the D gene is possibly TRBD1 (6 bases). Trimming removed 4 bases at V and 4 bases at J, with 14 bases between. Per germline, CDR1 LGHNA and CDR2 YNFKEQ. The CDR3 spans 14 residues. The CDR3 bases are TGTGCCAGCAGCCTATTTCAGGGGAAGTACGAGCAGTACTTC. It yields the protein CASSLFQGKYEQYF.

This clonotype came up a few times. V usage is TRBV4-1 and J usage is TRBJ2-7; no clear D. The CDR3 sequence is 14 residues long. Trimming took off 5 bases at V and 5 bases at J, with 16 bases between the two ends. CDR1 MGHRA and CDR2 YSYEKL come from the germline V gene. CDR3 region: CASSNRKGSDEQYF. The CDR3 nucleotides are TGCGCCAGCAGCAATCGTAAGGGATCCGACGAGCAGTACTTC.

The rearrangement uses TRBV7-2 and TRBJ2-5; perhaps TRBD1 as D (5 bases). The CDR3 length is 16 residues. Trimming pared 0 bases from V and 8 bases from J, leaving 19 bases between. Germline assignment: CDR1 SGHTA and CDR2 FQGNSA. The DNA for the CDR3 is TGTGCCAGCAGCTTAGCAATAGGGCCCACCCAGGGCACCCAGTACTTC. As protein: CASSLAIGPTQGTQYF.